The clone carrying this T cell receptor (beta chain) was seen only a few times. Its antigen is undetermined. The data stem from a study of post-analysis software for immune sequencing data. Broader study findings: Multiple sclerosis was associated with a significant reduction in normalized Chao1 diversity relative to controls. Roughly five TRBV segments were more frequent in patients than controls; TRBV5-6, TRBV5-1 and TRBV20-1 belonged to this group.

TCR beta cDNA libraries included unique molecular identifiers. TCRdb used MiXCR to reprocess the PCR reads, holding one entry per CDR3 protein. The repertoire holds fewer than 900,000 distinct CDR3 sequences, with 35% to 55% as singletons. The CDR3 is 16 amino acids. V was clipped by 6 bases and J by 4 bases; unmatched bases: 13. From germline, CDR1 is SEHNR and CDR2 FQNEAQ (reference sequence). The rearrangement joins TRBV7-9 to TRBJ1-1, with 8 bases aligning to TRBD1. The material sequenced was blood. The TCR comes from a girl aged 10-17 years with multiple sclerosis. The CDR3 DNA follows: TGTGCCAGCAGTCCACGGTCAGGGGGCGCGGGCACTGAAGCTTTCTTT. Protein product: CASSPRSGGAGTEAFF.